Presented here are 2 T cell receptor beta chains from one specimen sequenced in a study of blood T cells in healthy people across ages. It was with a sample-barcoded 5' primer and a J-beta primer mix that a second PCR of roughly 7 to 12 cycles was run. From the 5' RACE reads, TCRdb called clonotypes with MiXCR, one entry per CDR3 protein. The sample records about 1.4 million distinct CDR3 sequences, roughly 60% being singletons. Source material: blood. The receptors stem from a man in his late teens or twenties in good health.

There are a few counts of this clonotype. V gene TRBV5-1 combines with J gene TRBJ2-5, with 7 bases identical to TRBD2. The CDR3 is made up of 15 amino acids. In germline, CDR1 is SGHRS, CDR2 YFSETQ. The ends lost 4 bases at V and 11 bases at J; junction bases unmatched: 17. The chain's CDR3 is CASSPATGGPGEQYF. CDR3 in DNA: TGCGCCAGCAGCCCCGCTACGGGAGGACCGGGGGAGCAGTACTTC.

The J gene is TRBJ1-6, the V gene TRBV6-1, with TRBD1 matching over 11 bases. The CDR3 contains 19 residues. V shed 6 bases, J shed 0 bases, and the junction held 10 bases outside the gene matches. The germline V gene encodes CDR1 MNHNS and CDR2 SASEGT. The CDR3 DNA is TGTGCCAGCAGCGCACACCGGGACAGGGGGAGCTCCTATAATTCACCCCTCCACTTT. Its protein product is CASSAHRDRGSSYNSPLHF.